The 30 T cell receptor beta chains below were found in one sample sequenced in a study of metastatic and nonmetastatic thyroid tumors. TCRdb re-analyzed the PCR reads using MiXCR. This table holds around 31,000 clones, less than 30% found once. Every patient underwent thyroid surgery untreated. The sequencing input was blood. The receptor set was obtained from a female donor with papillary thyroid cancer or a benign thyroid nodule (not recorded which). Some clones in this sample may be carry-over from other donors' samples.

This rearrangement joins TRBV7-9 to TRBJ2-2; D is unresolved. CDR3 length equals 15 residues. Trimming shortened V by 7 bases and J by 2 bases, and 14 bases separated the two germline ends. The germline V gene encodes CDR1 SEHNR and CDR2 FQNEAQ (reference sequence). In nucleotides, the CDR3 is TGTGCCAGCACTACCACCGAAGGAAACACCGGGGAGCTGTTTTTT. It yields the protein CASTTTEGNTGELFF.

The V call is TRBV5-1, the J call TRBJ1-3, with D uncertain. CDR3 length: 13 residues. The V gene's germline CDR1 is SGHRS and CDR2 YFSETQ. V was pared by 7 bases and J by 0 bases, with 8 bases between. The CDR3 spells CASGDASGNTIYF. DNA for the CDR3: TGCGCCAGCGGTGACGCCTCTGGAAACACCATATATTTT.

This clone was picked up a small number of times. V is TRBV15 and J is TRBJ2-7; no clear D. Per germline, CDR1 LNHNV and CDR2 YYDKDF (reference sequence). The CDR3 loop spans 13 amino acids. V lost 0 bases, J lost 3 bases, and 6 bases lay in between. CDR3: CATSREQFYEQYF. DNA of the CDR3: TGTGCCACCAGCAGAGAACAGTTCTACGAGCAGTACTTC.

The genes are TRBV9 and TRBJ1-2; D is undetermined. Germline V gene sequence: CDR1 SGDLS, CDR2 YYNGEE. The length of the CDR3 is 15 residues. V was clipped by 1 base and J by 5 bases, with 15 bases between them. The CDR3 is CASSVNSASLYGYTF. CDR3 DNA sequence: TGTGCCAGCAGCGTAAATTCGGCATCCCTGTATGGCTACACCTTC.

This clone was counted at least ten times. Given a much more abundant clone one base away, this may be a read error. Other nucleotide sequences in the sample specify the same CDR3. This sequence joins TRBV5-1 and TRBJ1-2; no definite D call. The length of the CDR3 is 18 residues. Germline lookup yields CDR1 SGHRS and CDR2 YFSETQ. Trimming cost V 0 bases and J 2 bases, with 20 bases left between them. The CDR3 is CASSLGTVFLGGNYGYTF. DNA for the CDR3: TGCGCCAGCAGCTTGGGAACAGTGTTTCTCGGTGGGAACTATGGCTACACCTTC.

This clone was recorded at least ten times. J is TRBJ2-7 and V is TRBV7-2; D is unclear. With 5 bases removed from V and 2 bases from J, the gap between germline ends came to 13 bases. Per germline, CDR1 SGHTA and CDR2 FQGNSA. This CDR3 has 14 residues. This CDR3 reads CASSPHGGPYEQYF. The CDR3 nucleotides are TGTGCCAGCAGCCCCCATGGCGGACCCTACGAGCAGTACTTC.

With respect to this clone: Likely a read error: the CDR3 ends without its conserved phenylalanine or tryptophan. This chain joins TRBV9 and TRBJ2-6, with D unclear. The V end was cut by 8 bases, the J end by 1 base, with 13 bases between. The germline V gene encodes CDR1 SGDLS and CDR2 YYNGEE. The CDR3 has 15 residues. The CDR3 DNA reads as TGTGCCAGTACCTTACAGCATTCTGGGGCCAACGTCCTGACTCTC. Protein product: CASTLQHSGANVLTL.

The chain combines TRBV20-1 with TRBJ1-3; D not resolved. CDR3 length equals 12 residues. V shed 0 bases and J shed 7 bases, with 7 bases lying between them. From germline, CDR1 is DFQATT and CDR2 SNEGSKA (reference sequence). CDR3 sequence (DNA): TGCAGTGCTAGAGAGGGAGGGAACACCATATATTTT. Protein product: CSAREGGNTIYF.

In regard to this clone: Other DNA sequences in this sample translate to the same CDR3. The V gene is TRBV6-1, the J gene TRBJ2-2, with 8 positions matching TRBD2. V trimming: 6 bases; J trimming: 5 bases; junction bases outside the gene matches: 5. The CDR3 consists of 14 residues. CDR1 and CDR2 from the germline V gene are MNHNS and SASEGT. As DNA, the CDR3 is TGTGCCAGCAGAGGGACTAGAGGAACCGGGGAGCTGTTTTTT. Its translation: CASRGTRGTGELFF.

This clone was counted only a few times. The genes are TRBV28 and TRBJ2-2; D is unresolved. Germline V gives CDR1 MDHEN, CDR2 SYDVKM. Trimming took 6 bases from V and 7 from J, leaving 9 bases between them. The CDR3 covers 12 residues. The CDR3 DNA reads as TGTGCCAGCAGACCCGCCGGCGGGGAGCTGTTTTTT. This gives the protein CASRPAGGELFF.

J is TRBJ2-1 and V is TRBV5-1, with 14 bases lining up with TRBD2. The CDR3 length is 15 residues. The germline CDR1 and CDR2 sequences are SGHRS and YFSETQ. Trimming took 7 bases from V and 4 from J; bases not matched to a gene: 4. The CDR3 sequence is CASSRTSGRYNEQFF. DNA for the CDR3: TGCGCCAGCTCCCGGACTAGCGGGAGGTACAATGAGCAGTTCTTC.

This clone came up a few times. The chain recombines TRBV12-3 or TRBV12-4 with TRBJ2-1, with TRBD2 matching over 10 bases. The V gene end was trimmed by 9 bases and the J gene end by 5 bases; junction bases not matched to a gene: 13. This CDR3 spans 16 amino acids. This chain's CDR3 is CASEAHFSGRNNEQFF. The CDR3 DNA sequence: TGTGCCAGTGAGGCCCACTTTAGCGGGAGGAACAATGAGCAGTTCTTC.

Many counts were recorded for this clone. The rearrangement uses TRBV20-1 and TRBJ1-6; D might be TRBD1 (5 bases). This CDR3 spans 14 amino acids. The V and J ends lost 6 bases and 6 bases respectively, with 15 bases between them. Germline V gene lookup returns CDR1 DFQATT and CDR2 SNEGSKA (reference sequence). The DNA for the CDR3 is TGCAGTGCAGGGGTCGGGGGGACTAATTCACCCCTCCACTTT. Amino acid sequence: CSAGVGGTNSPLHF.

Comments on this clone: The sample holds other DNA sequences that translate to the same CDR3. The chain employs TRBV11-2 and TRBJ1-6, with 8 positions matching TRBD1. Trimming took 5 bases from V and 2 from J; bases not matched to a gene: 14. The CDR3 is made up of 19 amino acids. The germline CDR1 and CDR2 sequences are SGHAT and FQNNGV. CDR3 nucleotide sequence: TGTGCCAGCAGCCCCTCCGGGACAGGTAGTTTCACCTATAATTCACCCCTCCACTTT. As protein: CASSPSGTGSFTYNSPLHF.

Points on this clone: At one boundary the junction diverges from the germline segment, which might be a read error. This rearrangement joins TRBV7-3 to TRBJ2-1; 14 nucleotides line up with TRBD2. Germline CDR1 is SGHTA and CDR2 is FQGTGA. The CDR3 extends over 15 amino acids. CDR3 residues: CASSLGLAGANEQSF. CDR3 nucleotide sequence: TGTGCCAGCAGCTTGGGACTAGCGGGAGCGAATGAGCAGTCCTTC.

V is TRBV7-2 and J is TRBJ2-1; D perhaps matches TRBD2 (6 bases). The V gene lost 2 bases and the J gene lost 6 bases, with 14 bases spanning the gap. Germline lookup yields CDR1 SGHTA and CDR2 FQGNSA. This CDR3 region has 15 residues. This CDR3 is CASSLRSGATNEQFF. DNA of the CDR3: TGTGCCAGCAGCTTACGCTCGGGAGCTACCAATGAGCAGTTCTTC.

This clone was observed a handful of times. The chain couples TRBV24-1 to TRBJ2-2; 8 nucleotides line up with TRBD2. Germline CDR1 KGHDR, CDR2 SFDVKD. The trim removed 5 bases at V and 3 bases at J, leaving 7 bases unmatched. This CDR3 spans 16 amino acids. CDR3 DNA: TGTGCCACCAGTGCTTTAACTAGCGGTGACACCGGGGAGCTGTTTTTT. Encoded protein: CATSALTSGDTGELFF.

The CDR3 sequence: CASSPGLAGTDTQYF. In nucleotides, the CDR3 is TGTGCCAGCAGCCCGGGACTAGCGGGAACAGATACGCAGTATTTT. The V and J genes are TRBV11-2 and TRBJ2-3; 13 bases are a match to TRBD2. Trimming removed 5 bases from V and 3 bases from J; junction bases left unmatched: 2. The CDR3 totals 15 residues. Looked up from germline, CDR1 is SGHAT and CDR2 is FQNNGV.

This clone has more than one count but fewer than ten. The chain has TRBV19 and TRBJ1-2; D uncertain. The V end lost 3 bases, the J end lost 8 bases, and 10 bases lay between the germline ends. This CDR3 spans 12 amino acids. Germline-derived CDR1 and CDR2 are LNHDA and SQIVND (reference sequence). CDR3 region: CASSMNGRGYTF. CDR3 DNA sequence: TGTGCCAGTAGTATGAATGGGCGGGGCTACACCTTC.

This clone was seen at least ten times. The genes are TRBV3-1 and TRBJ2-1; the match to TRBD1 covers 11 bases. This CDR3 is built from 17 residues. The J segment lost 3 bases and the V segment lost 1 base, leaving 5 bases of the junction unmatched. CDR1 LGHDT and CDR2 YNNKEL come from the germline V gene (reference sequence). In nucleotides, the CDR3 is TGTGCCAGCAGCCAAGTCCCGGGACAGGGGGACTACAATGAGCAGTTCTTC. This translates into CASSQVPGQGDYNEQFF.

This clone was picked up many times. CDR3 bases: TGCGCCAGCAGTAGGCTAGCGGGAGCTAGCTCCTACAATGAGCAGTTCTTC. This gives the protein CASSRLAGASSYNEQFF. The J gene is TRBJ2-1, the V gene TRBV10-1; TRBD2 matches at 10 bases. The germline gives CDR1 WNHNN, CDR2 SYGVQD (reference sequence). The trim removed 5 bases at V and 0 bases at J, leaving 7 bases unmatched. This CDR3 comprises 17 residues.

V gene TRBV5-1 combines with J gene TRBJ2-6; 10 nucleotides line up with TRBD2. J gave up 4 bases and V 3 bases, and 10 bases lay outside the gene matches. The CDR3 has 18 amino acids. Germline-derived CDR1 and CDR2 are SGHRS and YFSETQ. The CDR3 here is CASSSNLAGGLGANVLTF. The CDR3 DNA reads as TGCGCCAGCAGCTCGAACTTAGCGGGGGGTTTAGGGGCCAACGTCCTGACTTTC.

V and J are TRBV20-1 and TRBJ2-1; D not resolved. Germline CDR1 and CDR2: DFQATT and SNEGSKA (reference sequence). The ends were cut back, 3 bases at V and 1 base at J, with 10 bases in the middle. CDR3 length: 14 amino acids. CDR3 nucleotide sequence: TGCAGTGCTAGTTTGTCGGTATCCTACAATGAGCAGTTCTTC. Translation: CSASLSVSYNEQFF.

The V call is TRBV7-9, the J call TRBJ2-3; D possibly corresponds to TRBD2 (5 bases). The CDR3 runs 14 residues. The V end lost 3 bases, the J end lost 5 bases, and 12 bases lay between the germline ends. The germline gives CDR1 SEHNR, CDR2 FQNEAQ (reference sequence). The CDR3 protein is CASSFQRELDTQYF. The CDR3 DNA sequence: TGTGCCAGCAGCTTTCAGAGGGAGTTAGATACGCAGTATTTT. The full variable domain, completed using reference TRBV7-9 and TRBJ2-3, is DTGVSQNPRHKITKRGQNVTFRCDPISEHNRLYWYRQTLGQGPEFLTYFQNEAQLEKSRLLSDRFSAERPKGSFSTLEIQRTEQGDSAMYLCASSFQRELDTQYFGPGTRLTVL.

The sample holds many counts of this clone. DNA of the CDR3: TGTGCCAGCAGCCTTTCTCTAGCGGGACTAGATACGCAGTATTTT. It yields the protein CASSLSLAGLDTQYF. The V gene is TRBV11-2, the J gene TRBJ2-3, with 9 bases lining up with TRBD2. Looked up from germline, CDR1 is SGHAT and CDR2 is FQNNGV. J lost 5 bases, V lost 5 bases, and 8 bases had no gene match. CDR3 length equals 15 residues. Together with reference TRBV11-2 and TRBJ2-3, the CDR3 gives the full variable domain: EAGVAQSPRYKIIEKRQSVAFWCNPISGHATLYWYQQILGQGPKLLIQFQNNGVVDDSQLPKDRFSAERLKGVDSTLKIQPAKLEDSAVYLCASSLSLAGLDTQYFGPGTRLTVL.

Here the CDR3 DNA reads TGTGCCAGCAGCGTCGCCGGGACAGCGGATTACGAGCAGTACTTC. Translated: CASSVAGTADYEQYF. The chain employs TRBV9 and TRBJ2-7, with 7 bases aligning to TRBD1. The V gene end was trimmed by 2 bases and the J gene end by 4 bases; junction bases not matched to a gene: 9. Germline-derived CDR1 and CDR2 are SGDLS and YYNGEE. This CDR3 is 15 amino acids long.

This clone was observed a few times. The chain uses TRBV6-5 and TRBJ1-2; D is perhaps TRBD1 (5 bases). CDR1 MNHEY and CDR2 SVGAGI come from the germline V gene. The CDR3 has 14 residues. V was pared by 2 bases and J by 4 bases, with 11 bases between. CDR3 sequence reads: CASSYAVGGYGYTF. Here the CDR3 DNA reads TGTGCCAGCAGTTACGCTGTCGGGGGCTATGGCTACACCTTC.

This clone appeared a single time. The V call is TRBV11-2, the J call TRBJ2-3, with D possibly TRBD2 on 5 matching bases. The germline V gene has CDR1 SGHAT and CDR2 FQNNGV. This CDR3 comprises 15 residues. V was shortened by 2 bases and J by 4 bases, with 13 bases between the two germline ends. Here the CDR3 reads CASSLIGSGADTQYF. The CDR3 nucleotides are TGTGCCAGCAGCTTAATAGGGAGTGGTGCAGATACGCAGTATTTT.

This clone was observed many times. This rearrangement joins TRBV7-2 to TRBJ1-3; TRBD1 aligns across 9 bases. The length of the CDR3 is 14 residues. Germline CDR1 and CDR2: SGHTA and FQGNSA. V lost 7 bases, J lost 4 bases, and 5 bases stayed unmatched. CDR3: CASTNRGLGNTIYF. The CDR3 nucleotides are TGTGCCAGCACGAACAGGGGGCTCGGAAACACCATATATTTT.

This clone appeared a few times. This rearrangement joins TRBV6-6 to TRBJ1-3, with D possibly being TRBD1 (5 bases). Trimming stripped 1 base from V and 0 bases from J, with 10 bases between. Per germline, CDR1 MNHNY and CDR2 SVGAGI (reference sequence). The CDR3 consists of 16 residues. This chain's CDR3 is CASSYWQGSSGNTIYF. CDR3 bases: TGTGCCAGCAGTTACTGGCAGGGCAGCTCTGGAAACACCATATATTTT.